This TCR beta chain was obtained from a study of blood T cell repertoires in COVID-19. V lost 7 bases and J 5 bases, leaving 12 bases between the germline ends. Germline-derived CDR1 and CDR2 are ENHRY and SYGVKD. This CDR3 has 12 residues. TCRdb's table, derived via immunoSEQ multiplex PCR, lists solely in-frame clones and lacks some. Counted here are 150,000 or so clones, around 87% occurring once; the ten biggest clones make up approximately 6.1%. Specimen: peripheral blood. This rearrangement joins TRBV10-3 to TRBJ2-7; a weak D match, TRBD1 (7 bases). The sequence was collected from an elderly man with acute or convalescent COVID-19. CDR3 DNA: TGTGCCATCAATTCAGGGGGGAACGAGCAGTACTTC. Translated: CAINSGGNEQYF.